The source of this TCR beta chain is a study of cytomegalovirus exposure and HLA in healthy donors. Study outcomes and limitations: Presence/absence analyses assumed roughly uniform sequencing depth across donors, which may not hold.

Turning to this clone: Its antigen is undetermined.

The PCR ran on 60 Vbeta and 13 Jbeta primers. Only in-frame clones appear in the TCRdb table, and some are missing; sequencing was by immunoSEQ multiplex PCR. The sample records 150,000 or so clones, roughly 77% being singletons. Losses at the gene ends were 4 bases for V and 5 bases for J; bases not matched to a gene: 6. This CDR3 is 15 amino acids long. Germline CDR1 and CDR2: LNHDA and SQIVND (reference sequence). The receptor was derived from a man aged 18 to 29 in good health and CMV-seropositive. The V gene is TRBV19, the J gene TRBJ2-7, with 12 positions matching TRBD2. The sample comprised PBMCs. The CDR3 DNA reads as TGTGCCAGTAGTAGGACTAGCGGGACTGGAAACGAGCAGTACTTC. This codes for CASSRTSGTGNEQYF.